The 19 T cell receptor beta chains reported below all come from one sample, sequenced in a study of beta chain features in type 1 diabetes. The isolated RNA, all of it, was reverse transcribed, so expressed TCRB transcripts were what got sequenced. The assay was immunoSEQ multiplex PCR, and TCRdb's table has in-frame clones only and misses some. Among around 450,000 clones listed, about an eighth were seen once. The sequencing input was naive CD4+ T cells from blood. These receptors were collected from a woman aged 18-30 years in good health.

This chain connects TRBV5-1 to TRBJ2-5, with 8 positions matching TRBD1. CDR1 is SGHRS and CDR2 is YFSETQ in the germline V gene. The ends lost 0 bases at V and 6 bases at J; junction bases unmatched: 7. The CDR3 contains 15 residues. The CDR3, as DNA: TGCGCCAGCAGCTTGGCGAGTGACAGGGGTAAGACCCAGTACTTC. It codes for CASSLASDRGKTQYF. The full variable domain, with the rest looked up from reference TRBV5-1 and TRBJ2-5, is KAGVTQTPRYLIKTRGQQVTLSCSPISGHRSVSWYQQTPGQGLQFLFEYFSETQRNKGNFPGRFSGRQFSNSRSEMNVSTLELGDSALYLCASSLASDRGKTQYFGPGTRLLVL.

This clone occurred a few times. The chain carries TRBV28 and TRBJ2-7, with D perhaps TRBD1 or TRBD2 (5 bases each). The germline V gene has CDR1 MDHEN and CDR2 SYDVKM. The V gene lost 6 bases and the J gene lost 1 base, with 13 bases spanning the gap. The CDR3 length is 14 residues. The CDR3 loop is CASSRAGGSYEQYV. DNA for the CDR3: TGTGCCAGCAGCAGGGCGGGCGGGTCCTACGAGCAGTACGTC.

The sample holds a few counts of this clone. The chain has TRBV7-6 and TRBJ1-4; possibly TRBD1 for D (5 bases). Trimming took 5 bases from V and 0 from J, leaving 7 bases between them. The CDR3 spans 14 residues. Germline V gene lookup returns CDR1 SGHVS and CDR2 FNYEAQ. CDR3: CASSRTPTNEKLFF. In DNA form, the CDR3 reads TGTGCCAGCAGCCGGACACCAACTAATGAAAAACTGTTTTTT.

The CDR3 spells CASSLGRGPNNEQFF. The CDR3 nucleotides read TGCGCCAGCAGCTTGGGCAGGGGACCCAACAATGAGCAGTTCTTC. The chain combines TRBV5-1 with TRBJ2-1, with a weak D call TRBD1 (6 bases). The CDR3 runs to 15 residues. The germline V gene has CDR1 SGHRS and CDR2 YFSETQ. Trimming took off 0 bases at V and 5 bases at J, with 12 bases between the two ends.

There are a few counts of this clone. The rearrangement links TRBV7-2 to TRBJ2-7; 9 nucleotides agree with TRBD2. Germline V gene lookup returns CDR1 SGHTA and CDR2 FQGNSA. Losses at the gene ends were 4 bases for V and 4 bases for J; bases not matched to a gene: 8. The CDR3 totals 15 residues. This chain's CDR3 is CASSSAVAGEYEQYF. The CDR3 DNA reads TGTGCCAGCAGCTCCGCCGTAGCGGGGGAATACGAGCAGTACTTC.

This clone was observed a few times. The chain joins TRBV11-1 to TRBJ2-6, with D tentatively TRBD1 or TRBD2 (6 bases each). The CDR3 is 18 amino acids. V lost 5 bases and J 3 bases, leaving 20 bases between the germline ends. Germline CDR1 is SGHAT and CDR2 is FQDESV (reference sequence). The CDR3 region has the DNA TGTGCCAGCAGCCCCCAAATGTCGGGGGCGCGTGGGGCCAACGTCCTGACTTTC. It is translated as CASSPQMSGARGANVLTF.

This chain links TRBV10-2 with TRBJ2-7; D is undetermined. Between the trimmed V and J ends, which lost 1 base and 2 bases, there was a span of 6 bases. This CDR3 has 13 amino acids. The V gene's germline CDR1 is WSHSY and CDR2 SAAADI. CDR3 amino acids: CASSEWQAYEQYV. CDR3 sequence (DNA): TGCGCCAGCAGTGAGTGGCAGGCCTACGAGCAGTACGTC.

The CDR3 here is CASSYPDRGREYF. For the CDR3, the DNA is TGTGCCAGCAGTTATCCGGACAGGGGGCGTGAATATTTT. The rearrangement joins TRBV6-5 to TRBJ2-3; 11 bases agree with TRBD1. Germline trimming cut 3 bases from V and 15 bases from J; bases unmatched to any gene: 8. The CDR3 spans 13 residues. Looked up from germline, CDR1 is MNHEY and CDR2 is SVGAGI.

The rearrangement joins TRBV15 to TRBJ2-1; either TRBD1 or TRBD2 may fit D (6 bases each). Germline V gives CDR1 LNHNV, CDR2 YYDKDF (reference sequence). The V end lost 6 bases, the J end lost 4 bases, and 19 bases lay between the germline ends. The CDR3 totals 16 residues. The CDR3 region is CATRGGWAGLYNEQFF. As DNA, the CDR3 is TGTGCCACCAGGGGGGGCTGGGCGGGTCTTTACAATGAGCAGTTCTTC.

The chain is built from TRBV6-6 and TRBJ1-5; weak D call: TRBD1 (5 bases). V lost 2 bases, J lost 0 bases, and 8 bases lay in between. The CDR3 extends over 15 amino acids. CDR1 and CDR2 (germline): MNHNY, SVGAGI (reference sequence). CDR3 in amino acids: CASSYPDSSNQPQHF. The CDR3 coding sequence is TGTGCCAGCAGTTACCCCGACAGTAGCAATCAGCCCCAGCATTTT.

This chain joins TRBV27 and TRBJ1-2; TRBD1 matches at 10 bases. Germline loops: CDR1 MNHEY, CDR2 SMNVEV (reference sequence). This CDR3 spans 15 amino acids. V dropped 5 bases and J dropped 5; count of bases not matched to a gene: 8. This chain's CDR3 is CASSPRQGATYGYTF. CDR3 DNA sequence: TGTGCCAGCAGTCCTAGACAGGGGGCGACGTATGGCTACACCTTC.

J is TRBJ2-3 and V is TRBV2, with 10 bases that match TRBD2. The CDR3 consists of 18 residues. Germline V gene data show CDR1 as SNHLY and CDR2 as FYNNEI. V lost 4 bases, J lost 0 bases, and 10 bases stayed unmatched. CDR3 nucleotides: TGTGCCAGCAGTGGCCCATACGGACTAGCGGCTAGCACAGATACGCAGTATTTT. Its protein is CASSGPYGLAASTDTQYF.

The J gene is TRBJ2-7, the V gene TRBV30; 8 bases are a match to TRBD1. This CDR3 comprises 11 residues. The junction had 1 base not matched to a gene; V was cut back by 5 bases and J by 4 bases. CDR1 is GTSNPN, CDR2 SVGIG, per germline (reference sequence). The CDR3 sequence: CAWDRGYEQYF. CDR3 DNA: TGTGCCTGGGACAGGGGATACGAGCAGTACTTC.

This clone was seen more than once but under ten times. A read error is possible here, since a much larger clone lies one base away. The chain couples TRBV7-2 to TRBJ2-3; D ambiguous. The CDR3 has 12 amino acids. CDR1 and CDR2 from the germline V gene are SGHTA and FQGNSA. Trimming took off 1 base at V and 4 bases at J, with 3 bases between the two ends. CDR3 sequence: CASSLVPDTQYF. The CDR3 coding sequence is TGTGCCAGCAGCTTAGTCCCAGATACGCAGTATTTT. The variable domain in full, with the rest retrieved from reference TRBV7-2 and TRBJ2-3, is GAGVSQSPSNKVTEKGKDVELRCDPISGHTALYWYRQSLGQGLEFLIYFQGNSAPDKSGLPSDRFSAERTGGSVSTLTIQRTQQEDSAVYLCASSLVPDTQYFGPGTRLTVL.

A few counts support this clone. The gene calls are TRBV23-1 and TRBJ2-7; unclear D gene. TRBV23-1 is known as an ORF, though its function is uncertain. The CDR3 has 15 amino acids. Trimming removed 1 base from V and 2 bases from J, with 12 bases in between. For the CDR3, the DNA is TGCGCCAGCAGTCAATTGGATTTAGGAGCCTACGAGCAGTACTTC. It is translated as CASSQLDLGAYEQYF.

J is TRBJ1-6 and V is TRBV7-3; a weak D match, TRBD1 (6 bases). V lost 5 bases and J lost 7, with 12 bases in between. This CDR3 has 14 residues. CDR1 is SGHTA, CDR2 FQGTGA, per germline. This CDR3 is CASSQGTANSPLHF. The CDR3 nucleotides read TGTGCCAGCAGCCAGGGGACGGCCAATTCACCCCTCCACTTT.

This clone appeared a few times. The V call is TRBV6-4, the J call TRBJ1-2; no clear D gene. The CDR3 covers 13 residues. Trimming pared 2 bases from V and 4 bases from J, leaving 8 bases between. Germline CDR1 is MRHNA and CDR2 is SNTAGT. DNA for the CDR3: TGTGCCAGCAGTGACCTTTACGGCTATGGCTACACCTTC. This translates into CASSDLYGYGYTF.

The chain links TRBV15 to TRBJ1-2; weak D call: TRBD1 (5 bases). V lost 3 bases and J lost 0, with 11 bases in between. Germline V gene lookup returns CDR1 LNHNV and CDR2 YYDKDF (reference sequence). The CDR3 length is 15 residues. The CDR3: CATSRADTANYGYTF. The CDR3 DNA follows: TGTGCCACCAGCAGGGCGGACACAGCTAACTATGGCTACACCTTC.

This clone has just a few counts. The chain links TRBV4-2 to TRBJ1-1; 7 bases align to TRBD1. CDR3 size: 14 residues. Germline CDR1 reads LGHNA; CDR2 reads YNFKEQ. After removal of 4 bases from V and 2 bases from J, the junction contained 4 bases not matched to a gene. The CDR3 nucleotides are TGTGCCAGCAGCCGTGACAGGGAAAACACTGAAGCTTTCTTT. Its protein is CASSRDRENTEAFF.